This section outlines one TCR beta chain sequence together with its context. This clonotype was seen ten or more times. The antigen it binds to is not known. Base-call qualities are not available, and no considerably larger clone is one nucleotide away. These data come from a study of T cells in Graves' hyperthyroidism and ophthalmopathy (dated 2019 in TCRdb). In the study overall: Peripheral blood was sampled at the time of initial diagnosis, prior to any treatment. Prospective prediction of ophthalmopathy was tested in an independent validation cohort consisting of some 19 hyperthyroidism patients and 15 to 17 patients who later progressed to ophthalmopathy. The 95 to 100 discovery patients were randomly divided into training and test sets at a 7:3 ratio. The study also compared thyroid tissue and blood T-cell repertoires from over 5 Graves' hyperthyroidism patients. To identify TCR V-J signatures that set the groups apart, the researchers used a discovery cohort of roughly 100 patients, made up of 40 to 45 with Graves' ophthalmopathy and some 58 with stable Graves' hyperthyroidism. TCR Vbeta CDR3 sequencing of 135 peripheral blood samples (under 45 ophthalmopathy, some 75 hyperthyroidism and around 17 progressor patients) is reported in the paper. After sampling, hyperthyroidism patients received methimazole starting at 30 mg daily, and ophthalmopathy patients received high-dose intravenous methylprednisolone. Overall study outcomes, separate from this receptor: A model built on a 13 V-J signature distinguished ophthalmopathy from stable hyperthyroidism, reaching over 85% sensitivity and around 81% specificity in cross-validation and 80%/75% in testing. During validation, the model predicted progression to ophthalmopathy a median of about 5.9 months ahead of onset, with roughly 65% sensitivity and less than 85% specificity. No statistical method was used to set the sample size in advance, and investigators knew the group allocation. Most expanded thyroid clonotypes (frequency above 0.001) were also detected in blood, a finding suggesting that blood repertoires may reflect thyroid immune responses.

Ophthalmopathy patients had moderately to severely active disease, with a Clinical Activity Score of 3 or more, a NOSPECS grade of 4 or more, and a disease duration of less than 3 months. Exclusion was applied to patients with uncontrolled infections, other autoimmune diseases, pregnancy or lactation. Diagnoses were based on clinical symptoms, serum thyroxine and TRAb, thyroid ultrasound and orbital computed tomography. PBMCs were isolated from about 9 ml of fresh peripheral blood by Ficoll-Paque density gradient centrifugation. Total RNA was extracted using Trizol reagent, and RNA quality was assessed on an Agilent 2100 Bioanalyzer. TCR beta CDR3 regions were amplified from RNA transcripts. The first round of RT-PCR for the TCR CDR3 was performed with the HTBI primer set and the Qiagen OneStep RT-PCR kit. A second multiplex PCR round built the libraries, followed by size selection and purification. The libraries were sequenced on an Illumina HiSeq2000 using paired-end 100 bp reads. In the paper's pipeline: Raw data were processed with SOAPnuke, discarding reads with adapters, uncalled bases, mean Phred below 15, or no exact constant-primer or identifier match. High-quality paired reads were merged using COPE v1.2.5, and each unique nucleotide sequence was defined as a clonotype. MiTCR v1.1 was used to align the clonotypes against IMGT TRBV, TRBD and TRBJ reference segments. Only V-J combinations with frequency above 0.0001, covering 98% to 99.2% of repertoires, were analysed. The TCS score was defined as the ratio of F50 (clonal expansion) to E x V (chaos), calculated using BLOSUM62-based TCRdist between CDR3 peptides within each V-J. Welch's t-statistics and random forest reduced around 550 V-J features to 13, which were used in a naive Bayes classifier (R e1071). TCRdb's own reprocessing of the public reads used fastp at Q25 and MiXCR and kept productive beta chains. Each entry is one CDR3 protein sequence, shown with its most common DNA and genes. The V and J calls follow TCRdb's processing rather than the paper's. In all, the sample holds about 270,000 distinct CDR3 sequences, and over 20% of those were seen once. The top ten constitute under 40% of the sample.

The CDR3 contains 11 residues, cysteine and phenylalanine counted. Left in the record is the CDR3 DNA by itself, 33 bases read in frame from the first base. V is reduced by 8 bases and J by 2 bases, leaving a spacing of 6 bases between them. Sequenced sample: blood. The receptor was derived from a woman between 40 and 50 years old with Graves' ophthalmopathy. The chain employs TRBV12-3 or TRBV12-4 and TRBJ2-5, with the D gene not confidently named. The DNA sequence follows: TGTGCCAGCGGGTTACAAGAGACCCAGTACTTC. Its coded protein is CASGLQETQYF.